Listed below are T cell receptor beta chains from one sample, sequenced in a study of beta chain features in type 1 diabetes. Here immunoSEQ multiplex PCR was the method, and the copy in TCRdb shows in-frame clones only, minus some. Of about 40,000 clones listed, 49% are singletons. The sequenced material came from central memory CD4+ T cells from blood. The receptors originated from a woman under 30 in good health. Each CDR3 is given with its conserved first and last residue. A D gene is named only where the DNA matches it firmly. The size entry is marked missing in some rows and otherwise reads once, few, many or a size class.

few	TRBV14	TRBJ1-1	-	CASSPTGINTEAFF	TGTGCCAGCAGCCCGACCGGGATCAACACTGAAGCTTTCTTT
-	TRBV5-6	TRBJ1-2	-	CASSTGGGHGYTF	TGTGCCAGCAGTACCGGAGGTGGGCATGGCTACACCTTC
few	TRBV7-2	TRBJ2-1	-	CASSDLRPRGEQFF	TGTGCCAGCAGTGATCTGAGGCCCAGGGGTGAGCAGTTCTTC
few	TRBV29-1	TRBJ2-6	TRBD1	CSVRTGADHISGANVLTF	TGCAGCGTCCGGACAGGGGCAGACCACATCTCTGGGGCCAACGTCCTGACTTTC
few	TRBV5-1	TRBJ1-1	-	CASKPTAVLNTEAFF	TGCGCCAGCAAACCCACCGCGGTTTTGAACACTGAAGCTTTCTTT
few	TRBV5-4	TRBJ2-3	-	CASSLGQLNTDTQYF	TGTGCCAGCAGCCTCGGACAGCTTAACACAGATACGCAGTATTTT
few	TRBV7-8	TRBJ2-1	-	CASSLGGENQNEQFF	TGTGCCAGCAGCTTAGGGGGCGAAAATCAAAATGAGCAGTTCTTC
-	TRBV6-1	TRBJ2-5	TRBD2	CATRQTGGRGETQYF	TGTGCCACCAGGCAGACGGGAGGGCGGGGAGAGACCCAGTACTTC
-	TRBV10-2	TRBJ2-5	-	CASSDRTAETQYF	TGCGCCAGCAGTGATAGAACTGCGGAGACCCAGTACTTC
-	TRBV2	TRBJ1-6	-	CASSEYGPGNNSPLHF	TGTGCCAGCAGTGAATATGGACCAGGGAATAATTCACCCCTCCACTTT
-	TRBV7-2	TRBJ1-6	TRBD1	CASSLVVLGTGDSPLHF	TGTGCCAGCAGCTTAGTGGTCCTGGGGACAGGGGATTCACCCCTCCACTTT
few	TRBV30	TRBJ2-1	-	CAWTPGSNEQFF	TGTGCCTGGACCCCAGGAAGCAATGAGCAGTTCTTC
-	TRBV13	TRBJ1-6	TRBD1	CASSTGQDSPLHF	TGTGCCAGCAGCACAGGACAGGATTCACCCCTCCACTTT
few	TRBV5-5	TRBJ2-7	-	CASSSNTGSYEQYF	TGTGCCAGCAGCTCAAACACAGGGTCCTACGAGCAGTACTTC
few	TRBV5-4	TRBJ2-5	-	CASSLVSQGETQYF	TGTGCCAGCAGCTTGGTTAGCCAGGGCGAGACCCAGTACTTC
-	TRBV7-9	TRBJ2-7	-	CASSSQYEQYF	TGTGCCAGCAGCTCTCAGTACGAGCAGTACTTC
-	TRBV5-4	TRBJ2-4	-	CASSQPGENIQYF	TGTGCCAGCAGCCAACCCGGGGAAAACATTCAGTACTTC
-	TRBV19	TRBJ1-5	TRBD1	CASTARTGGRNQPQHF	TGTGCCAGTACCGCTAGGACAGGGGGAAGGAATCAGCCCCAGCATTTT
-	TRBV5-1	TRBJ1-2	-	CASSLDRTEGYTF	TGCGCCAGCAGCTTGGACAGGACAGAGGGCTACACCTTC
many	TRBV7-9	TRBJ2-7	TRBD1	CASSGTGTVEQYF	TGTGCCAGCAGCGGAACAGGGACAGTTGAGCAGTACTTC
few	TRBV25-1	TRBJ1-2	TRBD1	CASRGQGDYGYTF	TGTGCCAGCAGAGGACAGGGGGACTATGGCTACACCTTC
-	TRBV27	TRBJ2-1	TRBD1	CASSFSFQGAPDEQFF	TGTGCCAGCAGTTTTTCATTCCAGGGGGCGCCGGATGAGCAGTTCTTC
-	TRBV25-1	TRBJ2-2	TRBD1	CASSPATGRSYTGELFF	TGTGCCAGCAGTCCGGCGACAGGGCGTTCGTACACCGGGGAGCTGTTTTTT
-	TRBV5-1	TRBJ1-2	-	CASSPWDIAYGYTF	TGCGCCAGCAGCCCATGGGACATAGCCTATGGCTACACCTTC
-	TRBV5-1	TRBJ1-4	TRBD1	CASSKGDRDANEKLFF	TGCGCCAGCAGCAAAGGGGACAGGGATGCTAATGAAAAACTGTTTTTT
-	TRBV7-2	TRBJ2-5	-	CASSLKAGGETQYF	TGTGCCAGCAGCTTAAAGGCGGGCGGGGAGACCCAGTACTTC
-	TRBV19	TRBJ2-1	TRBD2	CASMLLAGGNEQFF	TGTGCCAGTATGCTACTAGCGGGAGGGAATGAGCAGTTCTTC
-	TRBV7-2	TRBJ1-2	-	CASSLASQYGYTF	TGTGCCAGCAGCTTAGCGTCCCAGTATGGCTACACCTTC
-	TRBV5-6	TRBJ2-6	TRBD1	CASRTGVDSGANVLTF	TGTGCCAGCCGGACAGGGGTGGACTCTGGGGCCAACGTCCTGACTTTC
-	TRBV5-1	TRBJ2-5	-	CASRQGAQETQYF	TGCGCCAGCAGGCAAGGGGCTCAAGAGACCCAGTACTTC
-	TRBV6-6	TRBJ2-1	TRBD2	CASSPRGGFNEQLF	TGTGCCAGCAGTCCGCGGGGGGGTTTTAATGAGCAGCTCTTC
-	TRBV6-6	TRBJ1-2	TRBD1	CASSLRQGPSYGYTF	TGTGCCAGCAGCCTTAGACAGGGGCCATCCTATGGCTACACCTTC
-	TRBV4-1	TRBJ2-7	TRBD1	CASSRGTGGYEQYF	TGCGCCAGCAGCCGAGGGACAGGGGGCTACGAGCAGTACTTC
-	TRBV19	TRBJ2-7	TRBD1	CASRGPGQGIYEQYF	TGTGCCAGTAGGGGTCCGGGACAGGGTATTTACGAGCAGTACTTC
-	TRBV7-3	TRBJ2-6	-	CASSPHSGANVLTF	TGTGCCAGCAGCCCCCACTCTGGGGCCAACGTCCTGACTTTC
few	TRBV23-1	TRBJ2-7	-	CASSPDLDGSDYEQYF	TGCGCCAGCAGTCCAGACCTAGACGGATCCGACTACGAGCAGTACTTC
-	TRBV5-4	TRBJ2-5	TRBD2	CASSLRGEGTQYF	TGTGCCAGCAGCTTGCGGGGGGAAGGGACCCAGTACTTC
-	TRBV27	TRBJ2-7	-	CASSLMAGNYEQYF	TGTGCCAGCAGTTTAATGGCGGGGAACTACGAGCAGTACTTC
-	TRBV4-2	TRBJ1-1	-	CASSQGRAGRTEAFF	TGTGCCAGCAGCCAAGGAAGGGCAGGGCGCACTGAAGCTTTCTTT
few	TRBV10-1	TRBJ2-1	-	CASSELGAEQFF	TGCGCCAGCAGTGAGTTGGGGGCTGAGCAGTTCTTC
-	TRBV6-1	TRBJ2-7	TRBD1	CASSDPGQGYEQYF	TGTGCCAGCAGTGATCCGGGACAGGGATACGAGCAGTACTTC
-	TRBV7-6	TRBJ1-4	-	CASRLPRGGEKLFF	TGTGCCAGCAGGTTGCCCAGGGGTGGGGAAAAACTGTTTTTT
-	TRBV7-7	TRBJ2-5	TRBD2	CASSLGLAGGETQYF	TGTGCCAGCAGCTTAGGACTAGCGGGAGGCGAGACCCAGTACTTC
-	TRBV11-2	TRBJ2-5	-	CASSLAGSRETQYF	TGTGCCAGCAGCTTAGCGGGATCAAGAGAGACCCAGTACTTC
-	TRBV5-1	TRBJ2-7	-	CASSLKGGSSYEQYF	TGCGCCAGCAGCTTAAAAGGAGGGAGCTCCTACGAGCAGTACTTC